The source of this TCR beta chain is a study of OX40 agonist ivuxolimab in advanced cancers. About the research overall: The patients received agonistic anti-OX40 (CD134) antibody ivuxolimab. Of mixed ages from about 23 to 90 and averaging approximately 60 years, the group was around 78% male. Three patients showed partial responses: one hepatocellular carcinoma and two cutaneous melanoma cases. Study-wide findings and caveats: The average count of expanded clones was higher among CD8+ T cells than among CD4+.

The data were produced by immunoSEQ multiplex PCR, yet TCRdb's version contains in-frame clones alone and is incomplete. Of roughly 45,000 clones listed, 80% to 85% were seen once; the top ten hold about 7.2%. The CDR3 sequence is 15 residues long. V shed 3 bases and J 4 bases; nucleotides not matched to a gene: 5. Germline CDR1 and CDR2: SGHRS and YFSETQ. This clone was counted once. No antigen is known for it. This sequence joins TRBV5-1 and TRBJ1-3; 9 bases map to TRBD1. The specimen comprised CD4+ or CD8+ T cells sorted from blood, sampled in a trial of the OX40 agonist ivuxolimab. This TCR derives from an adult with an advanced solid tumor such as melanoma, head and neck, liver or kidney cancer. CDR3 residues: CASSSGQGTGNTIYF. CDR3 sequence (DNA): TGCGCCAGCAGCTCCGGACAGGGGACCGGAAACACCATATATTTT.